These 17 T cell receptor beta chains were all obtained from the same sample, sequenced in a study of control samples from healthy donors and cancer patients. Data came from immunoSEQ multiplex PCR; TCRdb stores just in-frame clones and leaves some out. In the table there are 180,000 or so clones, about nine tenths of which are singletons. Sequenced: blood. The source is a young woman in good health.

This clone was picked up one time. This chain joins TRBV18 and TRBJ2-7; D is possibly TRBD1 (5 bases). The CDR3 is 13 residues long. Germline V gene lookup returns CDR1 KGHSH and CDR2 LQKENI. Trimming left V 3 bases short and J 5 bases short, with 11 bases between. The CDR3 nucleotides are TGTGCCAGCTCACCGGCAGGGTCTGACGAGCAGTACTTC. Amino acids: CASSPAGSDEQYF.

This clone was counted a single time. The chain couples TRBV27 to TRBJ2-3; D gene ambiguous. V was shortened by 4 bases and J by 0 bases, with 11 bases between the two germline ends. The CDR3 has 15 residues. Germline V CDR1 and CDR2: MNHEY, SMNVEV (reference sequence). This CDR3 reads CASSSIGGSTDTQYF. CDR3 DNA sequence: TGTGCCAGCAGTTCCATCGGCGGAAGCACAGATACGCAGTATTTT.

The gene calls are TRBV6-1 and TRBJ2-7, with D hard to call. Germline assignment: CDR1 MNHNS and CDR2 SASEGT. Trimming shortened V by 1 base and J by 0 bases, and 10 bases separated the two germline ends. This CDR3 is 15 amino acids long. The CDR3 reads CASSEVDGSSYEQYF. For the CDR3, the DNA is TGTGCCAGCAGTGAAGTCGACGGATCCTCCTACGAGCAGTACTTC.

The chain couples TRBV15 to TRBJ1-4; D remains ambiguous. In germline, CDR1 is LNHNV, CDR2 YYDKDF (reference sequence). V was clipped by 1 base and J by 7 bases, with 10 bases between them. The CDR3 consists of 14 residues. The CDR3 region has the DNA TGTGCCACCAGCAGAGGGAGGGAGACTGAAAAACTGTTTTTT. Amino acid sequence: CATSRGRETEKLFF.

This chain joins TRBV15 and TRBJ2-5; D is ambiguous. The V gene's germline CDR1 is LNHNV and CDR2 YYDKDF (reference sequence). This CDR3 spans 13 amino acids. The V end lost 1 base, the J end lost 1 base, and 4 bases lay between the germline ends. CDR3 residues: CATSRVVQETQYF. The CDR3 DNA is TGTGCCACCAGCAGAGTAGTCCAAGAGACCCAGTACTTC.

V gene TRBV9 combines with J gene TRBJ1-3, with D tentatively TRBD1 (5 bases). Germline V gene sequence: CDR1 SGDLS, CDR2 YYNGEE. V was trimmed by 4 bases and J by 0 bases, leaving 11 bases between them. The CDR3 is made up of 15 amino acids. The CDR3 bases are TGTGCCAGCAGCACGGCCGGGACCTCTGGAAACACCATATATTTT. The encoded protein is CASSTAGTSGNTIYF.

The gene calls are TRBV11-3 and TRBJ2-5, with 8 bases that match TRBD1. Trimming took 5 bases from V and 4 from J; bases not matched to a gene: 3. This CDR3 has 13 residues. Germline V gene data show CDR1 as SGHNT and CDR2 as YENEEA. CDR3 residues: CASSRQGIETQYF. In DNA form, the CDR3 reads TGTGCCAGCAGCCGACAGGGGATAGAGACCCAGTACTTC.

This rearrangement joins TRBV18 to TRBJ1-1, with no clear D. From germline, CDR1 is KGHSH and CDR2 LQKENI. V was clipped by 5 bases and J by 1 base, with 8 bases between them. The CDR3 is 13 amino acids. The CDR3 reads CASSETKNTEAFF. CDR3 in DNA: TGTGCCAGCTCAGAAACAAAGAACACTGAAGCTTTCTTT.

This rearrangement joins TRBV6-5 to TRBJ2-7, with 10 positions matching TRBD2. Germline trimming cut 6 bases from V and 0 bases from J; bases unmatched to any gene: 5. This CDR3 is 15 amino acids long. The V gene's germline CDR1 is MNHEY and CDR2 SVGAGI. This CDR3 is CASRILAGASYEQYF. In DNA, the CDR3 is TGTGCCAGCAGGATTCTAGCGGGAGCCTCCTACGAGCAGTACTTC.

V usage is TRBV7-2 and J usage is TRBJ1-6; 8 bases align to TRBD1. Germline V CDR1 and CDR2: SGHTA, FQGNSA. The CDR3 has 15 amino acids. V lost 5 bases and J lost 5; bases outside the gene matches: 5. In DNA form, the CDR3 reads TGTGCCAGCAGCCCAGGGGGCGCCCATAATTCACCCCTCCACTTT. Translated: CASSPGGAHNSPLHF.

The rearrangement uses TRBV10-3 and TRBJ2-3; D not resolved. The germline gives CDR1 ENHRY, CDR2 SYGVKD. The CDR3 length is 12 residues. Trimming removed 3 bases at V and 1 base at J, with 2 bases between. The CDR3 loop is CAISDGTDTQYF. CDR3 sequence (DNA): TGTGCCATCAGTGACGGCACAGATACGCAGTATTTT.

The rearrangement joins TRBV4-1 to TRBJ1-2; D is ambiguous. V lost 2 bases to trimming and J lost 5 bases, with 9 bases between them. CDR1 MGHRA and CDR2 YSYEKL come from the germline V gene. The CDR3 runs to 13 residues. CDR3 amino acids: CASSQRLDYGYTF. DNA for the CDR3: TGCGCCAGCAGCCAAAGGTTAGATTATGGCTACACCTTC.

The rearrangement links TRBV2 to TRBJ1-3, with 8 bases lining up with TRBD1. Germline V gene data show CDR1 as SNHLY and CDR2 as FYNNEI. The CDR3 totals 15 residues. Losses at the gene ends were 5 bases for V and 0 bases for J; bases not matched to a gene: 3. For the CDR3, the DNA is TGTGCCAGCAGTACCGACAGGGGCTCTGGAAACACCATATATTTT. It codes for CASSTDRGSGNTIYF.

This chain links TRBV18 with TRBJ2-2; 10 positions match TRBD1. Germline trimming cut 5 bases from V and 4 bases from J; bases unmatched to any gene: 4. The CDR3 length is 15 residues. CDR1 is KGHSH, CDR2 LQKENI, per germline. The CDR3 DNA is TGTGCCAGCTCAGCGGGACAGGGGAGCACCGGGGAGCTGTTTTTT. It yields the protein CASSAGQGSTGELFF.

The chain links TRBV4-1 to TRBJ1-6, with 10 bases fitting TRBD1. The CDR3 totals 16 residues. V shed 0 bases, J shed 10 bases, and the junction held 6 bases outside the gene matches. Germline CDR1 MGHRA, CDR2 YSYEKL. DNA of the CDR3: TGCGCCAGCAGCCAAGAGGGGACAGGGGCAGGGTCACCCCTCCACTTT. It yields the protein CASSQEGTGAGSPLHF.

Remarks on this clone: The same CDR3 also results from other DNA sequences found in this sample. The gene calls are TRBV9 and TRBJ1-3; D may be TRBD1 (5 bases). V lost 2 bases and J lost 0, with 6 bases in between. Germline loops: CDR1 SGDLS, CDR2 YYNGEE. The CDR3 loop spans 14 amino acids. The chain's CDR3 is CASSVGPSGNTIYF. The CDR3 DNA reads TGTGCCAGCAGCGTGGGACCCTCTGGAAACACCATATATTTT.

The rearrangement links TRBV4-2 to TRBJ2-7, with 9 bases aligning to TRBD2. After removal of 0 bases from V and 0 bases from J, the junction contained 3 bases not matched to a gene. This CDR3 spans 16 amino acids. Per germline, CDR1 LGHNA and CDR2 YNFKEQ. The CDR3 coding sequence is TGTGCCAGCAGCCAAGAGTATAGCGGGGGCTCCTACGAGCAGTACTTC. This translates into CASSQEYSGGSYEQYF.